This T cell receptor beta chain was captured in a study of T-cell memory formation after mild COVID-19. Whole-study results and caveats: CM and EM subsets held most contracting CD4+ clones; EMRA held CD8+ ones. The second-wave clones peaking on day 37 were not confirmed as SARS-CoV-2-specific. A second wave expanding day 15 to 37 was CD4+-biased; contracting clones were balanced.

Unmatched junction bases numbered 6, after V lost 2 bases and J lost 0 bases. The CDR3 extends over 16 amino acids. CDR1 is SGHRS and CDR2 is YFSETQ in the germline V gene. 5'RACE with constant-segment primers built TCRalpha and TCRbeta cDNA libraries with UMIs. TCRdb passed the 5' RACE reads through MiXCR, listing each CDR3 protein once. Of hundreds of thousands of distinct CDR3 sequences listed, roughly a fifth are singletons. This clonotype was detected many times. No antigen is known for it. The genes are TRBV5-1 and TRBJ2-3, with 7 bases matching TRBD2. This clonotype was sampled from an adult woman who had mild COVID-19 (a few samples of this study predate the infection). Cell type and time point are not known. Sample: PBMCs or a T cell subset sorted from them (not recorded which). The DNA of the CDR3 is TGCGCCAGCAGCTTAAATGGAGCGGGGAGCACAGATACGCAGTATTTT. Translating gives CASSLNGAGSTDTQYF.